The 5 T cell receptor beta chains reported below all come from one sample, sequenced in a study of graft-versus-host responses after intestinal transplantation. Their antigen targets remain unknown. TCRdb's copy holds only in-frame clones and misses some; the assay was immunoSEQ multiplex PCR. The sample lists around 40,000 clones, approximately 96% seen once, with around 0.53% in the top ten. The material sequenced was unstimulated CD8+ T cells sorted from spleen or lymph node cells, taken before transplant. The receptors here all came from a human donor who was the organ donor for an intestinal transplant.

The V call is TRBV11-2, the J call TRBJ2-5; TRBD2 might be the D (5 bases). The CDR3 covers 14 residues. CDR1 and CDR2 (germline): SGHAT, FQNNGV. Trimming stripped 2 bases from V and 2 bases from J, with 9 bases between. CDR3 nucleotides: TGTGCCAGCAGCTTAAACTCGGGGCAAGAGACCCAGTACTTC. Translated: CASSLNSGQETQYF.

V usage is TRBV5-4 and J usage is TRBJ1-4, with D possibly TRBD1 on 6 matching bases. The CDR3 spans 15 residues. CDR1 SGHNT and CDR2 YYREEE come from the germline V gene (reference sequence). Between the trimmed V and J ends, which lost 3 bases and 7 bases, there was a span of 16 bases. CDR3: CASSWAGTKSEKLFF. CDR3 DNA: TGTGCCAGCAGCTGGGCCGGGACAAAGAGTGAAAAACTGTTTTTT.

The rearrangement joins TRBV6-5 to TRBJ2-7; D may be TRBD1 or TRBD2 (5 bases each). CDR3 length equals 14 residues. CDR1 MNHEY and CDR2 SVGAGI come from the germline V gene. V shed 5 bases and J shed 3 bases, with 14 bases lying between them. The CDR3 reads CASSGDLDIYEQYF. The CDR3 DNA reads TGTGCCAGCAGTGGGGACCTCGACATCTACGAGCAGTACTTC.

The rearrangement joins TRBV4-1 to TRBJ2-1; D ambiguous. This CDR3 region has 13 residues. The V end was cut by 1 base, the J end by 6 bases, with 7 bases between. Germline assignment: CDR1 MGHRA and CDR2 YSYEKL. CDR3 amino acids: CASSQVTGNEQFF. CDR3 nucleotide sequence: TGCGCCAGCAGCCAAGTGACGGGCAATGAGCAGTTCTTC.

This chain links TRBV4-2 with TRBJ2-1, with 8 bases that match TRBD2. After removal of 4 bases from V and 0 bases from J, the junction contained 5 bases not matched to a gene. The V gene's germline CDR1 is LGHNA and CDR2 YNFKEQ. The CDR3 spans 16 residues. As DNA, the CDR3 is TGTGCCAGCAGCCTCCAGCGGGGGAGCTCCTACAATGAGCAGTTCTTC. This codes for CASSLQRGSSYNEQFF.